This TCR beta chain originates from a study of T-cell reconstitution after alpha-beta-depleted transplantation in children. Germline CDR1 reads LGHNA; CDR2 reads YNFKEQ. Trimming took 4 bases from V and 3 from J, leaving 10 bases between them. The CDR3 has 14 residues. During its preparation, the TCRbeta library received unique molecular identifiers. TCRdb recomputed calls from the PCR reads with MiXCR, one row per CDR3 protein. The table lists nearly 400,000 distinct CDR3 sequences, around 21% of them singletons. Specimen: PBMCs from the stem cell graft donor, collected from the stem cell graft. The sequence was collected from a human donor who donated a stem cell graft to a child with acute myeloid leukemia. The chain couples TRBV4-2 to TRBJ1-5; D is ambiguous. CDR3 loop: CASSPSSTNQPQHF. As DNA, the CDR3 is TGTGCCAGCAGCCCGAGTAGCACCAATCAGCCCCAGCATTTT.